The clone carrying this T cell receptor beta chain was detected a few times. Its antigen is currently unknown. The sample is drawn from a study of cytomegalovirus exposure and HLA in healthy donors. Findings of the study overall: The study flagged approximately 180 TCR beta chains as cytomegalovirus-associated. Accounts indicate the classifier identified cytomegalovirus status with strong specificity and sensitivity.

Looked up from germline, CDR1 is SGDLS and CDR2 is YYNGEE. V lost 0 bases and J lost 0, with 7 bases in between. This CDR3 is built from 15 residues. Healthy bone marrow donors made up the donor group. Primers for the PCR totalled 60 Vbeta and 13 Jbeta. TCRdb's copy holds only in-frame clones and misses some; the assay was immunoSEQ multiplex PCR. Of roughly 130,000 clones in the sample, around three quarters were seen once. This clonotype was sampled from a young man in good health and CMV-seronegative. V usage is TRBV9 and J usage is TRBJ1-5; TRBD1 might be the D (5 bases). The material sequenced was PBMCs. CDR3 DNA sequence: TGTGCCAGCAGCGTAGAGGGGTTTAGCAATCAGCCCCAGCATTTT. Protein: CASSVEGFSNQPQHF.